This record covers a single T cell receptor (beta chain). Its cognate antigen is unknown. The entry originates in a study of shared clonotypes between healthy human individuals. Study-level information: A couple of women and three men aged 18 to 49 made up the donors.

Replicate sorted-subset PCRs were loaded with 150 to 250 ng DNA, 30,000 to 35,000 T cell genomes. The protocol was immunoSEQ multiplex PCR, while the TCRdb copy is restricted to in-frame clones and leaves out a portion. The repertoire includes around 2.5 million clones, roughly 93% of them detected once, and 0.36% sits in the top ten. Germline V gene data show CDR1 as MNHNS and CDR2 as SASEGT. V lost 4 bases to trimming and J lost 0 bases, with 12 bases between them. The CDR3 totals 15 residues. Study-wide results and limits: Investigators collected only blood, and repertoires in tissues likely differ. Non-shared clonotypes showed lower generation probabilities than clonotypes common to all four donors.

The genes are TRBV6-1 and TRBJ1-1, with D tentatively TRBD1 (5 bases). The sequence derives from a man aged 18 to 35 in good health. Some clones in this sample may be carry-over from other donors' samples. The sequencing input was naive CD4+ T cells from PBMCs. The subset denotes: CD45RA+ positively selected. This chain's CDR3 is CASSVRTLMNTEAFF. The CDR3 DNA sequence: TGTGCCAGCAGTGTTCGGACACTTATGAACACTGAAGCTTTCTTT.